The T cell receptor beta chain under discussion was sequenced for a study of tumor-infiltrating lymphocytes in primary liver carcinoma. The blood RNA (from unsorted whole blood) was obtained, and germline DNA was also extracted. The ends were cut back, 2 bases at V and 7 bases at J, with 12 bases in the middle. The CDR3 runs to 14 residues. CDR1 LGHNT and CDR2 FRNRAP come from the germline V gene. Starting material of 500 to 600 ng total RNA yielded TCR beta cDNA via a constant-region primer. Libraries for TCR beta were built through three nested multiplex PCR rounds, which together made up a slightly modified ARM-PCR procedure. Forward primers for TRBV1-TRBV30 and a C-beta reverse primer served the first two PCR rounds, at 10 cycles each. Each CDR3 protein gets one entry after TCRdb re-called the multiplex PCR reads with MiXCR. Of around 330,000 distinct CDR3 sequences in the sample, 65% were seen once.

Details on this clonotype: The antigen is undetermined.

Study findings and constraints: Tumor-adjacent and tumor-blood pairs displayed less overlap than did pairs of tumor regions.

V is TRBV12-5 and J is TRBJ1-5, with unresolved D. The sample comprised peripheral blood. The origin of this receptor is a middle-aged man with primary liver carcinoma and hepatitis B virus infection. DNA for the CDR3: TGTGCTAGTGGTTTGATAGGGTCTGAACAGCCCCAGCATTTT. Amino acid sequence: CASGLIGSEQPQHF. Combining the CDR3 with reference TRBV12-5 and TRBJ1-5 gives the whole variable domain DARVTQTPRHKVTEMGQEVTMRCQPILGHNTVFWYRQTMMQGLELLAYFRNRAPLDDSGMPKDRFSAEMPDATLATLKIQPSEPRDSAVYFCASGLIGSEQPQHFGDGTRLSIL.